The rows below give T cell receptor beta chains drawn from one sample of a study of chemoradiotherapy in HPV16-positive cancers. Assay: immunoSEQ multiplex PCR; the TCRdb copy retains only in-frame clones and omits some. The table lists some 8,900 clones, less than 90% of them singletons. The material was blood, obtained from a patient who underwent chemoradiotherapy. The receptors were gathered from a human donor with HPV-associated anogenital cancer. CDR3s include the opening cysteine and the closing phenylalanine or tryptophan. Fields, in order: V gene, D gene, J gene, clone size, CDR3 protein, CDR3 DNA. A D gene is named only where the DNA matches it firmly. Size tells how often a clone was seen (once, few, many) or the class of an expanded clone, and some rows leave it out.

v_call: TRBV4-2; d_call: NA; j_call: TRBJ1-3; clone_size: NA; cdr3_aa: CASSQDRSGKNTIYF; cdr3_nt: TGTGCCAGCAGCCAAGATAGATCGGGGAAGAACACCATATATTTT
v_call: TRBV5-8; d_call: TRBD1; j_call: TRBJ2-1; clone_size: NA; cdr3_aa: CASSIRDRGYNEQFF; cdr3_nt: TGTGCCAGCAGCATCCGGGACAGGGGCTACAATGAGCAGTTCTTC
v_call: TRBV28; d_call: NA; j_call: TRBJ1-3; clone_size: NA; cdr3_aa: CASTFTGSSGNTIYF; cdr3_nt: TGTGCCAGCACCTTCACAGGGAGCTCTGGAAACACCATATATTTT
v_call: TRBV7-7; d_call: TRBD1; j_call: TRBJ2-3; clone_size: NA; cdr3_aa: CASSLGTGLDTQYF; cdr3_nt: TGTGCTAGCAGCTTAGGGACAGGGCTAGATACGCAGTATTTT
v_call: TRBV5-4; d_call: TRBD1; j_call: TRBJ2-5; clone_size: NA; cdr3_aa: CASSSGQQETQYF; cdr3_nt: TGTGCCAGCAGCTCGGGACAGCAAGAGACCCAGTACTTC
v_call: TRBV30; d_call: TRBD1; j_call: TRBJ1-2; clone_size: NA; cdr3_aa: CAWVRDRADYGYTF; cdr3_nt: TGTGCCTGGGTCCGGGACAGGGCCGACTATGGCTACACCTTC
v_call: TRBV2; d_call: TRBD1; j_call: TRBJ1-1; clone_size: NA; cdr3_aa: CASSRDRFLMNTEAFF; cdr3_nt: TGTGCCAGCTCCCGGGACAGGTTTCTCATGAACACTGAAGCTTTCTTT
v_call: TRBV7-6; d_call: NA; j_call: TRBJ2-3; clone_size: NA; cdr3_aa: CASSLGDLRTDTQYF; cdr3_nt: TGTGCCAGCAGCTTAGGGGACCTGCGCACAGATACGCAGTATTTT
v_call: TRBV21-1; d_call: NA; j_call: TRBJ2-3; clone_size: NA; cdr3_aa: CASSSRGLAGGGVTDTQYF; cdr3_nt: TGTGCCAGCAGCTCCCGAGGACTAGCGGGAGGAGGGGTGACAGATACGCAGTATTTT
v_call: TRBV5-1; d_call: NA; j_call: TRBJ1-2; clone_size: NA; cdr3_aa: CASSLDPGQRGGYTF; cdr3_nt: TGCGCCAGCAGCTTGGATCCGGGACAAAGAGGAGGCTACACCTTC
v_call: TRBV6-6; d_call: TRBD1; j_call: TRBJ1-1; clone_size: NA; cdr3_aa: CASSSSTGQGTEAFF; cdr3_nt: TGTGCCAGCAGTTCTTCAACCGGACAGGGCACTGAAGCTTTCTTT
v_call: TRBV10-2; d_call: NA; j_call: TRBJ1-1; clone_size: NA; cdr3_aa: CASKEGSGNTEAFF; cdr3_nt: TGCGCCAGCAAAGAGGGGAGTGGGAACACTGAAGCTTTCTTT
v_call: TRBV15; d_call: NA; j_call: TRBJ2-2; clone_size: NA; cdr3_aa: CATSRIRGGQTGELFF; cdr3_nt: TGTGCCACCAGCAGGATAAGGGGGGGGCAAACCGGGGAGCTGTTTTTT
v_call: TRBV5-1; d_call: NA; j_call: TRBJ1-1; clone_size: NA; cdr3_aa: CASSVRSIGLGNTEAFF; cdr3_nt: TGCGCCAGCAGTGTCCGGTCTATAGGGCTTGGGAACACTGAAGCTTTCTTT
v_call: TRBV28; d_call: TRBD2; j_call: TRBJ2-5; clone_size: NA; cdr3_aa: CASSLRSGRTETQYF; cdr3_nt: TGTGCCAGCAGTTTACGTAGCGGGAGGACGGAGACCCAGTACTTC
v_call: TRBV18; d_call: TRBD1; j_call: TRBJ1-1; clone_size: once; cdr3_aa: CASSPTPTGHTEAFF; cdr3_nt: TGTGCCAGCTCACCGACTCCGACAGGGCACACTGAAGCTTTCTTT
v_call: TRBV7-9; d_call: TRBD2; j_call: TRBJ2-3; clone_size: NA; cdr3_aa: CASSPTSGGANTQYF; cdr3_nt: TGTGCCAGCAGCCCAACTAGCGGGGGGGCCAATACGCAGTATTTT
v_call: TRBV4-1; d_call: TRBD1; j_call: TRBJ1-6; clone_size: NA; cdr3_aa: CASSRDRPNRYNSPLHF; cdr3_nt: TGCGCCAGCAGCCGGGACAGGCCTAACCGTTATAATTCACCCCTCCACTTT
v_call: TRBV6-4; d_call: NA; j_call: TRBJ1-1; clone_size: NA; cdr3_aa: CASSRQLNTEAFF; cdr3_nt: TGTGCCAGCAGCCGACAGTTGAACACTGAAGCTTTCTTT
v_call: TRBV4-1; d_call: TRBD2; j_call: TRBJ2-5; clone_size: NA; cdr3_aa: CASSHLAGGVETQYF; cdr3_nt: TGCGCCAGCAGCCACCTAGCGGGAGGGGTAGAGACCCAGTACTTC
v_call: TRBV5-1; d_call: NA; j_call: TRBJ2-6; clone_size: NA; cdr3_aa: CASSYGPTGANVLTF; cdr3_nt: TGCGCCAGCAGCTATGGCCCTACTGGGGCCAACGTCCTGACTTTC
v_call: TRBV27; d_call: TRBD2; j_call: TRBJ2-7; clone_size: NA; cdr3_aa: CASSFRGTSGLNEQYF; cdr3_nt: TGTGCCAGCAGTTTCCGGGGGACTAGCGGGCTCAACGAGCAGTACTTC
v_call: TRBV5-6; d_call: NA; j_call: TRBJ2-3; clone_size: NA; cdr3_aa: CASSHSIRIFTDTQYF; cdr3_nt: TGTGCCAGCAGCCATTCTATACGGATCTTCACAGATACGCAGTATTTT
v_call: TRBV15; d_call: NA; j_call: TRBJ2-7; clone_size: once; cdr3_aa: CATSRGPEGEQYF; cdr3_nt: TGTGCCACCAGCAGAGGGCCTGAGGGCGAGCAGTACTTC
v_call: TRBV30; d_call: TRBD1; j_call: TRBJ1-3; clone_size: NA; cdr3_aa: CASGTGGGNTIYF; cdr3_nt: TGTGCCAGTGGGACAGGCGGCGGAAACACCATATATTTT
v_call: TRBV29-1; d_call: NA; j_call: TRBJ1-1; clone_size: few; cdr3_aa: CSGYDPGPTSEAFF; cdr3_nt: TGCAGCGGCTACGATCCGGGACCGACCTCTGAAGCTTTCTTT
v_call: TRBV27; d_call: TRBD2; j_call: TRBJ2-4; clone_size: NA; cdr3_aa: CASSLSKLAGRSKNIQYF; cdr3_nt: TGTGCCAGCAGTTTATCGAAGCTAGCGGGACGCTCCAAAAACATTCAGTACTTC
v_call: TRBV7-9; d_call: NA; j_call: TRBJ1-2; clone_size: NA; cdr3_aa: CASSPRSTGTFGYTF; cdr3_nt: TGTGCCAGCAGCCCCAGGTCCACAGGGACGTTTGGCTACACCTTC
v_call: TRBV11-2; d_call: TRBD2; j_call: TRBJ2-4; clone_size: once; cdr3_aa: CASSLGGSIDDIQYF; cdr3_nt: TGTGCCAGCAGCTTGGGGGGGTCAATCGATGACATTCAGTACTTC
v_call: TRBV6-5; d_call: NA; j_call: TRBJ1-3; clone_size: NA; cdr3_aa: CASSYRPLDTIYF; cdr3_nt: TGTGCCAGCAGTTACCGCCCGTTAGACACCATATATTTT
v_call: TRBV30; d_call: NA; j_call: TRBJ1-2; clone_size: NA; cdr3_aa: CAWSGRRGYGYTF; cdr3_nt: TGTGCCTGGAGCGGGCGCCGGGGCTATGGCTACACCTTC
v_call: TRBV7-2; d_call: TRBD2; j_call: TRBJ2-7; clone_size: NA; cdr3_aa: CASSLAGTRGVEQYF; cdr3_nt: TGTGCCAGCAGCTTAGCCGGGACTAGGGGTGTAGAGCAGTACTTC
v_call: TRBV28; d_call: NA; j_call: TRBJ1-1; clone_size: once; cdr3_aa: CASGRTAYTEAFF; cdr3_nt: TGTGCCAGCGGGCGGACAGCCTACACTGAAGCTTTCTTT
v_call: TRBV6-1; d_call: NA; j_call: TRBJ2-2; clone_size: NA; cdr3_aa: CASSGERGGTGELFF; cdr3_nt: TGTGCCAGCAGTGGTGAGAGGGGTGGGACCGGGGAGCTGTTTTTT
v_call: TRBV5-1; d_call: NA; j_call: TRBJ1-1; clone_size: NA; cdr3_aa: CASSSVDGTEAFF; cdr3_nt: TGCGCCAGCAGCTCAGTCGACGGAACTGAAGCTTTCTTT
v_call: TRBV19; d_call: TRBD2; j_call: TRBJ2-1; clone_size: NA; cdr3_aa: CASSIGLAGLNEQFF; cdr3_nt: TGTGCCAGTAGTATAGGACTAGCGGGATTGAATGAGCAGTTCTTC
v_call: TRBV5-1; d_call: NA; j_call: TRBJ1-2; clone_size: NA; cdr3_aa: CASSADGGAYGYTF; cdr3_nt: TGCGCCAGCAGCGCCGATGGGGGGGCCTATGGCTACACCTTC
v_call: TRBV2; d_call: TRBD1; j_call: TRBJ2-2; clone_size: once; cdr3_aa: CASSPRDRNTGELFF; cdr3_nt: TGTGCCAGCAGTCCCCGGGACAGAAACACCGGGGAGCTGTTTTTT
v_call: TRBV11-2; d_call: NA; j_call: TRBJ1-1; clone_size: NA; cdr3_aa: CASSLRGGPEAFF; cdr3_nt: TGTGCCAGCAGCTTACGTGGCGGACCGGAAGCTTTCTTT